The T cell receptor beta chain described here comes from a study of identical twins. Study-level points and caveats: The abundant beta clonotypes from cord blood had fewer insertions, and memory repertoires had none of this. Twin pairs' shared out-of-frame alpha sequences were enriched in low generation probability. Findings came from cross-sectional statistics, without long-term follow-up of donors.

The CDR3 loop spans 15 amino acids. V lost 5 bases, J lost 4 bases, and 8 bases stayed unmatched. CDR1 is DFQATT, CDR2 SNEGSKA, per germline (reference sequence). Of note for this clonotype: Its antigen is undetermined.

In TCRdb, the 5' RACE reads were re-called with MiXCR into one record per CDR3 protein. The sample lists about 500,000 distinct CDR3 sequences; around an eighth were seen once. With no exceptions, donors were healthy Caucasians. The data were also submitted as part of a second study, on yellow fever vaccine responses in identical twins.

This TCR came from a woman aged 18 to 35 in good health. Sequenced material: CD4+ T cells sorted from blood. This chain uses TRBV20-1 with TRBJ2-1; 10 bases agree with TRBD1. CDR3 in DNA: TGCAGTGCTTTTACCGGGACAGGGGTGTACAATGAGCAGTTCTTC. Translating gives CSAFTGTGVYNEQFF.